Below, one T cell receptor beta chain is given with its context. Germline loops: CDR1 SGHTS, CDR2 YDEGEE. V shed 3 bases and J shed 4 bases, with 17 bases lying between them. This CDR3 has 15 amino acids. The data derive from a study of T cell changes during pregnancy in multiple sclerosis. Repertoires were generated with immunoSEQ multiplex PCR, while TCRdb's copy carries only in-frame clones and drops some. The data contain some 87,000 clones, about 92% of them singletons. J is TRBJ2-7 and V is TRBV5-8; tentatively, D is TRBD1 (5 bases). The source was CD4+ T cells from peripheral blood mononuclear cells, collected before pregnancy. This receptor was identified in a female donor with multiple sclerosis, enrolled in a pregnancy study. In nucleotides, the CDR3 is TGTGCCAGCAGCTGGTACTTTAGGGGATGGTACGAGCAGTACTTC. It specifies CASSWYFRGWYEQYF.